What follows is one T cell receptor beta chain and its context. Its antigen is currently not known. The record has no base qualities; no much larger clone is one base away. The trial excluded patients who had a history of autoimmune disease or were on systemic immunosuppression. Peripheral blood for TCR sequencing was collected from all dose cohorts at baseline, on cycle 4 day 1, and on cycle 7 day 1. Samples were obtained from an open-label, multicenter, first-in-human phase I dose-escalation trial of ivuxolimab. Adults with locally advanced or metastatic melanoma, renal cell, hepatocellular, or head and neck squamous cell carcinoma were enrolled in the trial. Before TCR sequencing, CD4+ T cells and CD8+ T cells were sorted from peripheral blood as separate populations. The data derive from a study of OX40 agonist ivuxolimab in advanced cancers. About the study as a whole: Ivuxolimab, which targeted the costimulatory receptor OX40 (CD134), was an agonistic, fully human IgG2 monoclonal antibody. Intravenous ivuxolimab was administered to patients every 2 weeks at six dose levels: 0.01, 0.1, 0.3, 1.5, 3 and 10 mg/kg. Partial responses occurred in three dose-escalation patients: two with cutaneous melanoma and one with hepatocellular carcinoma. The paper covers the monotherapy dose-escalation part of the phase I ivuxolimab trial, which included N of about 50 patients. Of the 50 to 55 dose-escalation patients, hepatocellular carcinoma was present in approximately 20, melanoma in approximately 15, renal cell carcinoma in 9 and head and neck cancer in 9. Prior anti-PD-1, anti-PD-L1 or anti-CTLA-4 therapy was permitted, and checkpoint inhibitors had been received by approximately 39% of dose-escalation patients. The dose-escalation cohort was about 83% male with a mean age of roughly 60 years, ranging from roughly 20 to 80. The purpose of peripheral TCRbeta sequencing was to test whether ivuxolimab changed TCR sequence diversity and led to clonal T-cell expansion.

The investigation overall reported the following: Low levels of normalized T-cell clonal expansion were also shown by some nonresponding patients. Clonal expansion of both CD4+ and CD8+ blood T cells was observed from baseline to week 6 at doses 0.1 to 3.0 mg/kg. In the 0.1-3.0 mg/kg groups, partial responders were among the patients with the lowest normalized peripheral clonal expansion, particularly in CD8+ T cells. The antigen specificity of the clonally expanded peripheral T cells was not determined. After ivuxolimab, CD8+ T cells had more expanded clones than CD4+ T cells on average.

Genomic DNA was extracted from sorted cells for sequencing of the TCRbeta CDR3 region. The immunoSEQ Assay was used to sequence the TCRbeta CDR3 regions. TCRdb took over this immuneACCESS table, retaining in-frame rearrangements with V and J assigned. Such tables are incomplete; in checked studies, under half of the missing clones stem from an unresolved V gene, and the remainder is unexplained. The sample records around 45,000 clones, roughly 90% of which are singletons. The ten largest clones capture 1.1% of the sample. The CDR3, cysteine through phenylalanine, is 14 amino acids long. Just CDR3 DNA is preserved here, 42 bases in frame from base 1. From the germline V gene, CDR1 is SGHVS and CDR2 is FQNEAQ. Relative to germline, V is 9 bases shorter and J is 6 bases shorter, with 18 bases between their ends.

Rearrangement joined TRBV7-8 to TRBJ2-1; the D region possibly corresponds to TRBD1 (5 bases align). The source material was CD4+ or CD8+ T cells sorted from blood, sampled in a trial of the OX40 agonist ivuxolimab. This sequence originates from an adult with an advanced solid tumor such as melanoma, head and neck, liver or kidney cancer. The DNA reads TGTGCCAGTGCCCCAATTCAGGGCCGCAATGAGCAGTTCTTC. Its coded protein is CASAPIQGRNEQFF.